What follows are 10 T cell receptor beta chains derived from one specimen sequenced in a study of cytomegalovirus exposure and HLA in healthy donors. Primers: 60 Vbeta forward and 13 Jbeta reverse. Using immunoSEQ multiplex PCR, the repertoire was profiled, and TCRdb retains in-frame clones only, with some absent. Of some 150,000 clones listed, around four fifths were seen once; the top ten hold over 0.95%. The sample consisted of PBMCs. Receptor source: a woman between 50 and 59 years old in good health and CMV-seronegative.

J is TRBJ1-5 and V is TRBV18, with D unresolved. Trimming removed 1 base at V and 0 bases at J, with 10 bases between. The CDR3 consists of 16 residues. Germline V gives CDR1 KGHSH, CDR2 LQKENI. Written as DNA, the CDR3 is TGTGCCAGCTCACCACTGAGCGGGGATAGCAATCAGCCCCAGCATTTT. This gives the protein CASSPLSGDSNQPQHF.

The chain combines TRBV7-6 with TRBJ1-6; possible D gene TRBD1, 5 bases. This CDR3 has 15 amino acids. Germline CDR1 reads SGHVS; CDR2 reads FNYEAQ. Trimming took 4 bases from V and 5 from J, leaving 12 bases between them. The CDR3 bases are TGTGCCAGCAGCTCGGTGGGGGGGGATAATTCACCCCTCCACTTT. Its translation is CASSSVGGDNSPLHF. Combining the CDR3 with reference TRBV7-6 and TRBJ1-6 gives the whole variable domain GAGVSQSPRYKVTKRGQDVALRCDPISGHVSLYWYRQALGQGPEFLTYFNYEAQQDKSGLPNDRFSAERPEGSISTLTIQRTEQRDSAMYRCASSSVGGDNSPLHFGNGTRLTVT.

The chain has TRBV4-3 and TRBJ2-3, with 10 positions matching TRBD1. CDR1 is LGHNA, CDR2 YSLEER, per germline. The CDR3 has 16 amino acids. V lost 1 base, J lost 0 bases, and 1 base stayed unmatched. The CDR3 here is CASSQGTGGSTDTQYF. The DNA of the CDR3 is TGCGCCAGCAGCCAAGGGACAGGGGGTAGCACAGATACGCAGTATTTT.

This chain joins TRBV4-3 and TRBJ2-7, with 9 bases that match TRBD1. The CDR3 extends over 15 amino acids. Germline V gene data show CDR1 as LGHNA and CDR2 as YSLEER. V was pared by 4 bases and J by 2 bases, with 6 bases of the junction left unmatched. This CDR3 reads CASSPGTGIAYEQYF. The DNA of the CDR3 is TGCGCCAGCAGCCCGGGGACAGGGATAGCCTACGAGCAGTACTTC.

This sequence joins TRBV27 and TRBJ2-7; 8 bases match TRBD1. This CDR3 spans 19 amino acids. Trimming removed 7 bases from V and 0 bases from J; junction bases left unmatched: 20. CDR1 and CDR2 (germline): MNHEY, SMNVEV (reference sequence). The CDR3 DNA reads TGTGCCAGCACCCGCACACTTCCAGGGGGCAATCCCTACTCCTACGAGCAGTACTTC. Residues: CASTRTLPGGNPYSYEQYF.

This clone was seen more than once but under ten times. V is TRBV2 and J is TRBJ2-3, with D tentatively TRBD1 (5 bases). CDR3 length: 15 amino acids. V lost 8 bases and J 4 bases, leaving 19 bases between the germline ends. The germline V gene encodes CDR1 SNHLY and CDR2 FYNNEI. For the CDR3, the DNA is TGTGCCAGCGCCAGCAGACAGTCTCTTGCAGATACGCAGTATTTT. This gives the protein CASASRQSLADTQYF.

The J gene is TRBJ1-1, the V gene TRBV29-1; 7 bases are shared with TRBD1. V dropped 7 bases and J dropped 7; count of bases not matched to a gene: 6. CDR1 SQVTM and CDR2 ANQGSEA come from the germline V gene. The CDR3 covers 11 residues. The CDR3 DNA reads TGCAGCGGCACGACAGGGTTTGAAGCTTTCTTT. This translates into CSGTTGFEAFF.

V is TRBV4-1 and J is TRBJ2-5; 12 bases fit TRBD1. The ends lost 3 bases at V and 4 bases at J; junction bases unmatched: 3. CDR1 MGHRA and CDR2 YSYEKL come from the germline V gene. The length of the CDR3 is 15 residues. The CDR3 is CASSQGQGAGETQYF. The CDR3 DNA sequence: TGCGCCAGCAGCCAGGGACAGGGGGCGGGAGAGACCCAGTACTTC.

V and J are TRBV18 and TRBJ1-4; D remains unclear. CDR1 and CDR2 (germline): KGHSH, LQKENI. V lost 5 bases, J lost 5 bases, and 18 bases lay in between. The CDR3 length is 16 residues. CDR3 amino acids: CASSSLLSSPNEKLFF. The CDR3 region has the DNA TGTGCCAGCTCATCACTACTATCCAGTCCGAATGAAAAACTGTTTTTT.

This clone was found a few times. This chain uses TRBV19 with TRBJ1-5; D remains ambiguous. The length of the CDR3 is 15 residues. The V gene lost 1 base and the J gene lost 5 bases, with 12 bases spanning the gap. Germline loops: CDR1 LNHDA, CDR2 SQIVND (reference sequence). CDR3 amino acids: CASSIGGGSDQPQHF. The CDR3 coding sequence is TGTGCCAGTAGTATAGGAGGCGGGTCTGATCAGCCCCAGCATTTT.